This T cell receptor (beta chain) was documented in a study of blood T cell repertoires in COVID-19 (dated by TCRdb to 2020 to 2022). At the level of the whole study: Samples from collaborators originated in the United States, Italy and Spain and spanned both the acute and convalescent phases of COVID-19. The prospective study material was composed of cDNA or gDNA derived from T cells, B-cell-depleted T cells, or PBMCs. Deeply sampled blood TCRbeta repertoires from subjects exposed to, actively infected with, or recovered from COVID-19 were included in the dataset. The repertoires were made available in a free public database intended to serve as a resource for research on the immune response to SARS-CoV-2. Samples came from the ongoing ImmuneRACE study (first 160 participants) plus 1,254 subjects from 6 global collaborators. Sample metadata almost always included a de-identified subject ID, COVID-19 status, age in years and sex. Where available, HLA class I and class II types were taken from metadata supplied by the sample provider and were not determined by assay-based typing. Summary of the overall study and its limitations: The amount of clinical and demographic metadata varied by source and participant and was provided uncurated.

In the prospective study, participants were roughly 18 to 100 years old, resided in 24 geographic areas of the United States, and were enrolled through a virtual design. To assign participants to cohorts, the prospective study relied on clinical history that participants themselves reported in a screening survey and a study questionnaire. Recovered participants in ImmuneRACE Cohort 3 were defined as having two consecutive negative NP/OP PCR tests, clearance from a healthcare professional, or resolution of symptoms. Each participant in the prospective study had whole blood, serum and a nasopharyngeal or oropharyngeal swab collected by mobile phlebotomists. Participants in the prospective study had the option to provide additional blood draws and questionnaires over an approximately 2-month period. Before DNA extraction, blood samples from the prospective study were shipped at room temperature or frozen.

As concerns this clone: Its target antigen remains unknown. It has no much larger one-base neighbor in the sample; base qualities were not kept.

The immunoSEQ Assay, a bias-controlled multiplex PCR, was used to amplify TCRbeta CDR3 regions from genomic DNA. As for how the authors treated the data: Within the assay, amplification of reference gene primers was used to estimate how many nucleated cells each sample contained. To quantify the absolute abundance of each unique TCRbeta CDR3 rearrangement, sequence reads were collapsed and filtered. For each sample, productive Simpson clonality was calculated as the square root of Simpson's diversity index across productive rearrangements. TCRdb took over this immuneACCESS table, retaining in-frame rearrangements with V and J assigned. Such tables are incomplete; in checked studies, under half of the missing clones stem from an unresolved V gene, and the remainder is unexplained. V and J calls plus clone size are reproduced from that table; the DNA served to infer D and trimming. Counted in this sample were about 200,000 clones; roughly 82% of them appeared once. About 11% of the sample comes from the top ten.

Sequences were obtained from PBMCs or T cells enriched from blood (not recorded which). This TCR was sampled from a man aged 35-49 years who had recovered from COVID-19.

At the DNA level, the sequence is TGTGCCAGCAGCTTGGGGAGTGAAGCTTTCTTT. The translation is CASSLGSEAFF. The chain joins TRBV5-6 to TRBJ1-1, with no confident D gene call. The CDR3, cysteine through phenylalanine, is 11 amino acids long. The retained sequence is limited to the CDR3, 33 bases, with the frame set at the first base. The germline V gene sets CDR1 to SGHDT and CDR2 to YYEEEE. V and J are truncated by 0 bases and 7 bases respectively, leaving an intervening sequence of 4 bases.